Below, 8 T cell receptor beta chains from the same sample are listed, as sequenced in a study of yellow fever vaccine responses in identical twins. Each CDR3 protein is one row after TCRdb ran MiXCR on the RT-PCR reads. The sample consists of around 6,900 distinct CDR3 sequences, 84% of them appearing once. The input for sequencing was T cells from blood (PBMCs), unsorted or a sorted subset (not recorded which), taken before or after yellow fever vaccination (not recorded which). The receptors here all came from a woman under 30 who received the yellow fever vaccine.

The rearrangement joins TRBV29-1 to TRBJ2-1; the match to TRBD1 covers 10 bases. Per the germline V gene, CDR1 is SQVTM and CDR2 is ANQGSEA. The ends lost 4 bases at V and 6 bases at J; junction bases unmatched: 6. This CDR3 is built from 14 residues. CDR3 region: CSVVGTGALNEQFF. As DNA, the CDR3 is TGCAGCGTTGTTGGGACAGGGGCCCTCAATGAGCAGTTCTTC.

The genes are TRBV20-1 and TRBJ2-1; 10 nucleotides align to TRBD2. Germline V lookup: CDR1 DFQATT, CDR2 SNEGSKA (reference sequence). The CDR3 consists of 16 residues. The V and J ends lost 0 bases and 4 bases, in that order; junction bases with no gene match: 6. The CDR3 DNA is TGCAGTGCTAGAGATTACGGACTAGCGGCATACAATGAGCAGTTCTTC. The encoded protein is CSARDYGLAAYNEQFF.

V usage is TRBV11-1 and J usage is TRBJ2-1; 13 nucleotides line up with TRBD2. With V trimmed by 7 bases and J by 8 bases, 8 bases remained unmatched. CDR3 size: 15 residues. CDR1 and CDR2 from the germline V gene are SGHAT and FQDESV (reference sequence). CDR3 bases: TGTGCCAGCACCGAACTAGCGGGGGGGCCGTATGAGCAGTTCTTC. Translated: CASTELAGGPYEQFF.

This clonotype was observed once. The chain joins TRBV28 to TRBJ2-5; TRBD2 agrees at 12 bases. The germline V gene has CDR1 MDHEN and CDR2 SYDVKM. The CDR3 extends over 16 amino acids. The J segment lost 4 bases and the V segment lost 5 bases, leaving 8 bases of the junction unmatched. The CDR3 DNA follows: TGTGCCAGCAGTCCCCGACTAGCGGGAGTTGGAGAGACCCAGTACTTC. Translating it yields CASSPRLAGVGETQYF.

V is TRBV11-2 and J is TRBJ2-3; D gene unclear. Looked up from germline, CDR1 is SGHAT and CDR2 is FQNNGV. The CDR3 sequence is 15 residues long. V was pared by 4 bases and J by 4 bases, with 15 bases between. DNA for the CDR3: TGTGCCAGCAGCTCCAATCCCCTTAAGGCAGATACGCAGTATTTT. Residues: CASSSNPLKADTQYF.

The genes are TRBV7-2 and TRBJ2-7, with D perhaps being TRBD1 or TRBD2 (5 bases each). The germline V and J ends were trimmed by 5 bases and 3 bases, with 17 bases remaining between them. Germline V gives CDR1 SGHTA, CDR2 FQGNSA. The CDR3 is 15 amino acids. CDR3: CASSLSRDGIYEQYF. For the CDR3, the DNA is TGTGCCAGCAGCCTTAGCCGGGACGGAATCTACGAGCAGTACTTC.

This clonotype occurred a few times. This chain connects TRBV2 to TRBJ2-7; the D gene is possibly TRBD1 (6 bases). The ends were cut back, 1 base at V and 4 bases at J, with 11 bases in the middle. This CDR3 region has 14 residues. The V gene's germline CDR1 is SNHLY and CDR2 FYNNEI. DNA for the CDR3: TGTGCCAGCAGTGAAGGGACAGAAGCATACGAGCAGTACTTC. It encodes CASSEGTEAYEQYF.

This chain links TRBV20-1 with TRBJ2-5, with 9 bases that match TRBD2. CDR1 is DFQATT and CDR2 is SNEGSKA in the germline V gene (reference sequence). J lost 5 bases, V lost 6 bases, and 10 bases had no gene match. CDR3 length equals 14 residues. CDR3 sequence: CSADPQREAETQYF. The DNA of the CDR3 is TGCAGTGCGGACCCCCAGCGGGAGGCGGAGACCCAGTACTTC.